This is a list of T cell receptor beta chains from one sample in a study of identifying expanded T cells in peripheral blood. The data were produced by immunoSEQ multiplex PCR, yet TCRdb's version contains in-frame clones alone and is incomplete. The sample contains under 100,000 clones, 85% of which appear only once. The material sequenced was blood. These TCRs come from a person aged 18-70 years in good health. Each CDR3 is given with its conserved first and last residue. The D gene is left open where the match is weak. Some rows mark clone size as missing; the rest say once, few, many or name a class of expanded clone.

v_gene	j_gene	d_gene	abundance	CDR3nt	CDR3aa
TRBV11-2	TRBJ1-2	NA	NA	TGCGCCAGCGCATCCGTGGGGTTGGGTGGCTACACCTTC	CASASVGLGGYTF
TRBV5-1	TRBJ1-6	NA	NA	TGCGCCAGCAGCTTGGCACAGACTGGGAATTCACCCCTCCACTTT	CASSLAQTGNSPLHF
TRBV7-9	TRBJ1-1	NA	once	TGTGCCAGCAGCCCCAAGCTCCGAGTGGGCACTGAAGCTTTCTTT	CASSPKLRVGTEAFF
TRBV5-4	TRBJ1-3	NA	NA	TGTGCCAGCAGCCCACAGGCGGGGGCTGGAAACACCATATATTTT	CASSPQAGAGNTIYF
TRBV5-4	TRBJ2-1	TRBD1	NA	TGTGCCAGCAGCTTGGGACAGGGACACAATGAGCAGTTCTTC	CASSLGQGHNEQFF
TRBV18	TRBJ1-3	TRBD1	NA	TGTGCCAGCTCACCGAGGACAGGAAGTTCGGCAAACACCATATATTTT	CASSPRTGSSANTIYF
TRBV5-4	TRBJ1-6	TRBD1	NA	TGTGCCAGCAGTAGGGGGCTCTATAATTCACCCCTCCACTTT	CASSRGLYNSPLHF
TRBV9	TRBJ2-7	NA	few	TGTGCCAGCAGCCCATCCGGGGGAGGACTTGGGGAGCAGTACTTC	CASSPSGGGLGEQYF
TRBV27	TRBJ2-7	NA	NA	TGTGCCAGCAGTTATGGGACACACTCACGGAGAGTCGAGCAGTACTTC	CASSYGTHSRRVEQYF
TRBV6-5	TRBJ2-2	NA	NA	TGTGCCAGCGCGTCCTACACCGGGGAGCTGTTTTTT	CASASYTGELFF
TRBV11-2	TRBJ2-5	NA	NA	TGTGCCAGCAGCACCGGGTTGGAGACCCAGTACTTC	CASSTGLETQYF
TRBV11-2	TRBJ2-1	NA	NA	TGTGCCAGCAGCGACCGTAGGGGGTTCTACAATGAGCAGTTCTTC	CASSDRRGFYNEQFF
TRBV11-2	TRBJ2-1	NA	NA	TGTGCCAGCAGCCCTACCGGGACTGGATTAGGGGAGCAGTTCTTC	CASSPTGTGLGEQFF
TRBV29-1	TRBJ2-2	NA	once	TGCAGCGTACACGGAGGGACCGGGGAGCTGTTTTTT	CSVHGGTGELFF
TRBV7-9	TRBJ2-7	TRBD1	once	TGTGCCAGCAGCAAACGAGGGGGACAGACCTACGAGCAGTACTTC	CASSKRGGQTYEQYF
TRBV11-3	TRBJ1-5	NA	NA	TGTGCCAGCAGCCCAGAGGGCCGGGACAATCAGCCCCAGCATTTT	CASSPEGRDNQPQHF
TRBV11-3	TRBJ2-1	NA	NA	TGTGCCAGCAGCTTAGGAGCGCACACTAACTCATACAATGAGCAGTTCTTC	CASSLGAHTNSYNEQFF
TRBV7-6	TRBJ1-2	TRBD1	NA	TGTGCCAGCAGCTTGGACAGGGGGTTTGGCTACACCTTC	CASSLDRGFGYTF
TRBV5-1	TRBJ2-5	NA	NA	TGCGCCAGCAGCTTGGGGGGCTCTGAGAAGACCCAGTACTTC	CASSLGGSEKTQYF
TRBV7-3	TRBJ1-2	NA	NA	TGTGCCTCAAAACCGGGACGGGGCTATGGCTACACCTTC	CASKPGRGYGYTF
TRBV6-5	TRBJ1-4	NA	NA	TGTGCCAGCAGACCCGGGACTGCCCGGGAAAAACTGTTTTTT	CASRPGTAREKLFF
TRBV11-3	TRBJ1-5	NA	NA	TGTGCCAGCAGCCAAAGGGGTAGTTTGGATCAGCCCCAGCATTTT	CASSQRGSLDQPQHF
TRBV7-2	TRBJ2-2	NA	NA	TGTGCCAGCAGCTACAGGGCCGGGGAGCTGTTTTTT	CASSYRAGELFF
TRBV7-2	TRBJ1-2	NA	NA	TGTGCCAGCAGCTTATTTCTGGATGGCTACACCTTC	CASSLFLDGYTF